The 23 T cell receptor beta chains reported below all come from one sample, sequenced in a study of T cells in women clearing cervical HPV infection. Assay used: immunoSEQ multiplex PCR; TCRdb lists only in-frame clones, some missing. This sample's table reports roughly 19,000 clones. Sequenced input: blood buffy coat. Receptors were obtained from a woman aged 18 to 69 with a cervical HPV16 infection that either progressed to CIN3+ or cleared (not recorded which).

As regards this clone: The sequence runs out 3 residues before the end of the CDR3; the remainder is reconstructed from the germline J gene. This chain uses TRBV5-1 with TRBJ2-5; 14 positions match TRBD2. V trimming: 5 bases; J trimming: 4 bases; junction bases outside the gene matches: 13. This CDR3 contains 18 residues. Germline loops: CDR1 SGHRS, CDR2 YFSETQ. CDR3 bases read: TGCGCCAGCAGATCGGGACTAGCGGGAGCGGTTGGTAGAGAGACC. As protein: CASRSGLAGAVGRET. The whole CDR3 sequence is CASRSGLAGAVGRETQYF.

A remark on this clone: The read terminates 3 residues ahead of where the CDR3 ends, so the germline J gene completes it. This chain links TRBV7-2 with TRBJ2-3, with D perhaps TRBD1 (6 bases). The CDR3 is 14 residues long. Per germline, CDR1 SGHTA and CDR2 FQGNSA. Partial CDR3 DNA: TGTGCCAGCAGCTTATGGCAGGGGCAAGAGACG. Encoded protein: CASSLWQGQET. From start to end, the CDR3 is CASSLWQGQETQYF.

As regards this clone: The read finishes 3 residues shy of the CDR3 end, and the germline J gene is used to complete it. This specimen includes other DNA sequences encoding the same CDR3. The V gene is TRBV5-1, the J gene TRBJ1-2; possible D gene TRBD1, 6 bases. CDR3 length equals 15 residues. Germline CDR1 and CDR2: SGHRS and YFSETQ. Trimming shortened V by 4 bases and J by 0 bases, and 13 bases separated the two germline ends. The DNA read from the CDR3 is TGCGCCAGCAGCCCTGGGACACCAACTAACTATGGC. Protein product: CASSPGTPTNYG. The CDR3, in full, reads CASSPGTPTNYGYTF.

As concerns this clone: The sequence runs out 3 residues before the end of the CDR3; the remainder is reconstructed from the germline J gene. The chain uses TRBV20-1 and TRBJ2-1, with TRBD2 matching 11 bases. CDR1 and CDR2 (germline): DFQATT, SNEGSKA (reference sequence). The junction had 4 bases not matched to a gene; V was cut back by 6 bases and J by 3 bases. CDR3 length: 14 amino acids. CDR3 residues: CSAAGLADYNEQFF. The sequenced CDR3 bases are TGCAGTGCCGCGGGACTAGCGGACTACAATGAG.

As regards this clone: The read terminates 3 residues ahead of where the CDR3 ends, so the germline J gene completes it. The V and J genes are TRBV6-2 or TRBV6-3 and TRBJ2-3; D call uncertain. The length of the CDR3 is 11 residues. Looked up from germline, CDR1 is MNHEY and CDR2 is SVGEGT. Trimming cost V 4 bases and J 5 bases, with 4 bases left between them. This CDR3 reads CASSSKDTQYF. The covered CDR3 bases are TGTGCCAGCAGTTCCAAAGATACG.

CDR3 bases read: TGTGCCAGCAGTCCGGGACTAGCGGGCCAAGAGACG. This sequence encodes CASSPGLAGQET. The whole CDR3 sequence reads CASSPGLAGQETQYF. This sequence joins TRBV2 and TRBJ2-3; 12 positions match TRBD2. The observed sequence ends 3 residues before the CDR3 terminus, with the missing tail filled in from the germline J gene. CDR1 is SNHLY, CDR2 FYNNEI, per germline. The CDR3 is 15 amino acids.

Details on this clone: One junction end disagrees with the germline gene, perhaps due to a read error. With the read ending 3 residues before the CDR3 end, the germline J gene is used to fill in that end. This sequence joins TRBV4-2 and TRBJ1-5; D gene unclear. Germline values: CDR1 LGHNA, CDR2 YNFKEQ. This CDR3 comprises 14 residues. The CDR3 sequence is CASSQSGYNQPQHF. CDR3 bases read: TGCGCCAGCAGCCAAAGCGGGTACAATCAGCCC.

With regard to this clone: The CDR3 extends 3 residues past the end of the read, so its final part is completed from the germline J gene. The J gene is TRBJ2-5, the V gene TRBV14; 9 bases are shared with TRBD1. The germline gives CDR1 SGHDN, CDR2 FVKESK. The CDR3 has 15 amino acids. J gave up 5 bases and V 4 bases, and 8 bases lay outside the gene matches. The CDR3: CASSRNRDRDETQYF. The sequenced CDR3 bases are TGTGCCAGCAGCCGAAACCGGGACAGGGATGAGACC.

The DNA read from the CDR3 is TGCAGCGTTGGCCCGGCAGGGACTGGTGGC. Translation: CSVGPAGTGG. The CDR3 as a whole reads CSVGPAGTGGYTF. The chain joins TRBV29-1 to TRBJ1-2; TRBD1 is a possible D gene (5 bases). Read sequence stops 3 residues before the CDR3 end, and the germline J gene provides the missing end. The germline V gene has CDR1 SQVTM and CDR2 ANQGSEA. V dropped 4 bases and J dropped 7 bases, with 16 bases sitting between them. This CDR3 has 13 residues.

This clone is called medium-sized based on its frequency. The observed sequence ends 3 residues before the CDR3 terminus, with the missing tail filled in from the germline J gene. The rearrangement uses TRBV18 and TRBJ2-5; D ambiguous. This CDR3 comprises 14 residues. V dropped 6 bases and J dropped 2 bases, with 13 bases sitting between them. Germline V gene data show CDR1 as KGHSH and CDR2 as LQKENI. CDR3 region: CASSPRHLQETQYF. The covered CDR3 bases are TGTGCCAGCTCTCCCCGACACCTACAAGAGACC.

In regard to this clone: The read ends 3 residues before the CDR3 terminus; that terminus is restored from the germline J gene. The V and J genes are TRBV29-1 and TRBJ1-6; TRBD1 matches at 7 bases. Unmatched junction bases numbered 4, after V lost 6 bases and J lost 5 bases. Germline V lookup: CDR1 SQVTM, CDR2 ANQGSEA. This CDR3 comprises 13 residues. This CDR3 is CSVSRGNNSPLHF. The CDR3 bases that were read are TGCAGCGTCAGCAGGGGGAATAATTCACCC.

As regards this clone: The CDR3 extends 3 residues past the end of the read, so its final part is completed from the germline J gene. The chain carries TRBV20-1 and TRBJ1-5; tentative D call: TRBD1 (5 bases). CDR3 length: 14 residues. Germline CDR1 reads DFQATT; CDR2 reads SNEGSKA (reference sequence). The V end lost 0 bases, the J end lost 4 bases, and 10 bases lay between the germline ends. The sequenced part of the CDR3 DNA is TGCAGTGCTAGAGATCCTTGGACAAATCAGCCC. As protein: CSARDPWTNQP. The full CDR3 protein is CSARDPWTNQPQHF.

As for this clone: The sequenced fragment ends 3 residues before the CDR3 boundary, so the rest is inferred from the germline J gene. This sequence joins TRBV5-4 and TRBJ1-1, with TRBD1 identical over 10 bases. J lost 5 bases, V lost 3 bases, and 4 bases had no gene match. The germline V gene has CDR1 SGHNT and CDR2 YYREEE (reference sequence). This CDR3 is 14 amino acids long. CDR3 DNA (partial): TGTGCCAGCAGCTCGGGACAGGGGAGAACTGAA. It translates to CASSSGQGRTE. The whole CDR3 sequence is CASSSGQGRTEAFF.

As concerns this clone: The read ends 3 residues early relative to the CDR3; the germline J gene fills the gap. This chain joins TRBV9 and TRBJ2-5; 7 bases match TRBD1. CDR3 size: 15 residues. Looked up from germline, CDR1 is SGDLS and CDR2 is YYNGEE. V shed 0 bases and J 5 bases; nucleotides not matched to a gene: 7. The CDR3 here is CASSVGKGGYETQYF. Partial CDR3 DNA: TGTGCCAGCAGCGTAGGTAAAGGGGGCTATGAGACC.

CDR3 DNA, as far as it was read: TGTGCCAGTAGTATTCGTCGGCCACAAGCTAACTATGGT. Translating it yields CASSIRRPQANYG. The entire CDR3 sequence reads CASSIRRPQANYGQYF. The rearrangement links TRBV19 to TRBJ2-4; no firm D call. The read is 3 residues too short to cover the CDR3 end, so that end is filled in from the germline J gene. The CDR3 spans 16 residues. The V gene's germline CDR1 is LNHDA and CDR2 SQIVND (reference sequence).

The part of the CDR3 DNA that was read is TGTGCCAGCAGCCCCGGGGGGGCTGTGGACGAG. Translating gives CASSPGGAVDE. The entire CDR3 reads CASSPGGAVDEQYF. V usage is TRBV7-3 and J usage is TRBJ2-7; 8 bases agree with TRBD2. The sequence runs out 3 residues before the end of the CDR3; the remainder is reconstructed from the germline J gene. CDR1 and CDR2 (germline): SGHTA, FQGTGA. J was trimmed by 5 bases and V by 5 bases; bases with no gene match: 8. CDR3 length: 14 residues.

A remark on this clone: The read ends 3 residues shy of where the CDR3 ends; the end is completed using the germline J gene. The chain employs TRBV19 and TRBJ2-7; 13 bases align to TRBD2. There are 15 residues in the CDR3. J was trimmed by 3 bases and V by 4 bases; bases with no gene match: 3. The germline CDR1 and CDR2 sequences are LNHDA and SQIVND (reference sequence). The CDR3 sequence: CASSRTSGSYYEQYF. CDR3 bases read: TGTGCCAGTAGTAGGACTAGCGGGAGTTACTACGAG.

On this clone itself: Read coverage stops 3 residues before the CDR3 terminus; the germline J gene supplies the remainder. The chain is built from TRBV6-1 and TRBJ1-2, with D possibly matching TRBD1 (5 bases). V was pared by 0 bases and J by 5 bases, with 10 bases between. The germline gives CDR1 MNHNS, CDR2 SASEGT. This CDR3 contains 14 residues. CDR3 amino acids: CASSEAGPGYGYTF. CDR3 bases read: TGTGCCAGCAGTGAAGCGGGCCCAGGGTATGGC.

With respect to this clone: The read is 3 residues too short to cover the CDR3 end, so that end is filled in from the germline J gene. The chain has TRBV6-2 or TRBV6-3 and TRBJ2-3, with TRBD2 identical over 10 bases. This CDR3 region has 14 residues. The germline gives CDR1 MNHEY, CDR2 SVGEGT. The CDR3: CAIAGTSALGTQYF. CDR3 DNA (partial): TGTGCCATCGCCGGGACTAGCGCCTTAGGGACG.

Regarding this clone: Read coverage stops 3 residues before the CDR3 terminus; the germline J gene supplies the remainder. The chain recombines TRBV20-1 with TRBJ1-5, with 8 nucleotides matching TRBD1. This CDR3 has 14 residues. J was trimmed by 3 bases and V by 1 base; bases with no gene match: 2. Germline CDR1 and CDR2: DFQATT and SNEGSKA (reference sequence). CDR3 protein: CSARVGQVNQPQHF. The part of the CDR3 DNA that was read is TGCAGTGCTAGAGTGGGACAGGTCAATCAGCCC.

The sequenced part of the CDR3 DNA is TGTGCCAGCAGCCCGCAGGATCAGCGGGGT. As protein: CASSPQDQRG. The full-length CDR3 reads as CASSPQDQRGQYF. The chain carries TRBV7-2 and TRBJ2-4; 7 bases line up with TRBD2. From the germline J gene comes the end of the CDR3, since the read stops 3 residues before it. Germline CDR1 is SGHTA and CDR2 is FQGNSA. The CDR3 totals 13 residues.

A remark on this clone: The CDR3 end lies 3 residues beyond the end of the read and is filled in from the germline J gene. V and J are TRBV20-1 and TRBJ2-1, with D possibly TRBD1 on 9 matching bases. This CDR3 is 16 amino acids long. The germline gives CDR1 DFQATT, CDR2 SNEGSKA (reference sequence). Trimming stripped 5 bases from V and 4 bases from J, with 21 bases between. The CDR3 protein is CSAESRGGTGYNEQFF. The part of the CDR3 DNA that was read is TGCAGTGCTGAGAGCCGCGGGGGGACAGGGTACAATGAG.

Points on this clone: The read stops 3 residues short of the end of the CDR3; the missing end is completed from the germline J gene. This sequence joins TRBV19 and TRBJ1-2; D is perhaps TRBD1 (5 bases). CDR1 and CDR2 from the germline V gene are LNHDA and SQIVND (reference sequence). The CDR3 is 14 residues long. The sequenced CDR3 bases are TGTGCCAGTAGTCAGACAGTCTCGTACAATGAC. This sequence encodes CASSQTVSYND. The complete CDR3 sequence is CASSQTVSYNDYTF.